The clone carrying this T cell receptor (beta chain) has a handful of counts. This sample was included in a study of stem cell transplantation in POMP-related autoinflammatory disease. This CDR3 contains 13 residues. Germline-derived CDR1 and CDR2 are SGHNT and YYREEE (reference sequence). V lost 2 bases and J lost 3, with 9 bases in between. Sequencing was performed with immunoSEQ multiplex PCR; in TCRdb, only in-frame clones are kept and a portion is missing. The sample shows about 9,900 clones, roughly 83% of them seen only once. The sequence came from a human patient with POMP-related autoinflammation and immune dysregulation (PRAID). Some T cells may be provided by the graft donor. The specimen comprised CD4+ T cells from PBMCs, sampled after stem cell transplantation. V and J are TRBV5-4 and TRBJ2-7; the D gene is possibly TRBD2 (6 bases). CDR3 nucleotide sequence: TGTGCCAGCAGCTTTGCGGGGCGCTACGAGCAGTACTTC. Translated: CASSFAGRYEQYF. The full variable domain, in which reference TRBV5-4 and TRBJ2-7 provide the parts outside the CDR3, is ETGVTQSPTHLIKTRGQQVTLRCSSQSGHNTVSWYQQALGQGPQFIFQYYREEENGRGNFPPRFSGLQFPNYSSELNVNALELDDSALYLCASSFAGRYEQYFGPGTRLTVT.